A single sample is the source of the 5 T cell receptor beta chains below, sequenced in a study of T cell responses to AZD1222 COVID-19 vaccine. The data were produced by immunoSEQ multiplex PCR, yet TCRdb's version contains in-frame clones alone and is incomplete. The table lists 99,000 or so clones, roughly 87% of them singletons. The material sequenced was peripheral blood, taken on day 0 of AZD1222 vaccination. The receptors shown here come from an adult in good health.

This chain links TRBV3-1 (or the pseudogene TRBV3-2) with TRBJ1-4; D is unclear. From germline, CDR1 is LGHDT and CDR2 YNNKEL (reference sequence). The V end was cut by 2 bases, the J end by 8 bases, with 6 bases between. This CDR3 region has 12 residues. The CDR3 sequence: CASSQFPEKLFF. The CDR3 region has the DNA TGTGCCAGCAGCCAATTCCCCGAAAAACTGTTTTTT.

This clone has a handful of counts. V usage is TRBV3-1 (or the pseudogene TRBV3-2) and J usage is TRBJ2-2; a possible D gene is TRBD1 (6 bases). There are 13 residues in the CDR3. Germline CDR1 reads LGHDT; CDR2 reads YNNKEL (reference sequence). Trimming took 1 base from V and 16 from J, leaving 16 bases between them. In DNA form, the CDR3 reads TGTGCCAGCAGCCAAGGTGCACAGGGAGACCGGTTTTTT. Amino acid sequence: CASSQGAQGDRFF.

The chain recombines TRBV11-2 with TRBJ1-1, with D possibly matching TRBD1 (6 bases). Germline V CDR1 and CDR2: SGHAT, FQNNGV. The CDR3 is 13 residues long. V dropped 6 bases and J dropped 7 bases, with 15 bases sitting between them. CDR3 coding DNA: TGTGCCAGCAGGGGGACATTGGTTGGTGAAGCTTTCTTT. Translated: CASRGTLVGEAFF.

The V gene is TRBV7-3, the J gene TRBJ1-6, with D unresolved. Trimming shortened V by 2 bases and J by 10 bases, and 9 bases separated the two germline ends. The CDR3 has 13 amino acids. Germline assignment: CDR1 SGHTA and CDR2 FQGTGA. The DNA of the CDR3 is TGTGCCAGCAGCTTAGAGGTTTGGTCACCCCTCCACTTT. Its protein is CASSLEVWSPLHF.

In DNA form, the CDR3 reads TGTGCCAGCACCCTAGCGGGCCTTAGCACAGATACGCAGTATTTT. Translating gives CASTLAGLSTDTQYF. The V call is TRBV7-2, the J call TRBJ2-3; 8 bases are a match to TRBD2. Per the germline V gene, CDR1 is SGHTA and CDR2 is FQGNSA. The V segment lost 7 bases and the J segment 0 bases; nucleotides outside the gene matches: 6. The CDR3 is 15 amino acids.